The entry that follows covers one TCR beta chain sequence. This clone occurred once. It lacks a known antigen. No much larger clone is present one base from it, and per-base qualities are unavailable. The V and J ends are trimmed by 7 bases and 2 bases, leaving 20 bases between them. The germline V gene specifies MDHEN as CDR1 and SYDVKM as CDR2. There are 16 amino acids in the CDR3, from cysteine to phenylalanine inclusive. CDR3 DNA only is kept here, 48 bases in frame from base 1. The immunoSEQ Assay, a bias-controlled multiplex PCR, was used to amplify TCRbeta CDR3 regions from genomic DNA. Regarding the original processing steps: Within the assay, amplification of reference gene primers was used to estimate how many nucleated cells each sample contained. Sequence reads were collapsed and filtered to measure the absolute abundance of every unique TCRbeta CDR3 rearrangement. For each sample, productive Simpson clonality was calculated as the square root of Simpson's diversity index across productive rearrangements. TCRdb re-hosts the immuneACCESS table, in-frame sequences only. Its copies lack some clones; in the studies checked, an unresolved V gene accounts for under half of them, and the cause for the rest is not known. Clone size and the V and J calls come from that table; the DNA yielded D and trimming. The sample table shows 200,000 or so clones, and about 88% are seen once. The biggest ten clones account for roughly 2.6% of the sample.

The data are from a study of blood T cell repertoires in COVID-19 (dated by TCRdb to 2019 to 2021). Describing the broader study: The collaborator samples originated in the United States, Italy and Spain and spanned the acute and convalescent phases of COVID-19. The material from the prospective study consisted of cDNA or gDNA derived from T cells, B-cell-depleted T cells, or PBMCs. Subjects who had been exposed to COVID-19, were actively infected with it, or had recovered from it provided the deeply sampled blood TCRbeta repertoires that made up the dataset. The repertoires were released in a freely available public database meant as a resource for research on the immune response to SARS-CoV-2. The samples were drawn from two sources: the first 160 participants of the ongoing ImmuneRACE study, and about 1,300 subjects contributed by 6 global collaborators. A de-identified subject ID, COVID-19 status, age in years and sex were almost always included in the sample metadata. Where available, HLA class I and class II types were obtained from metadata supplied by the sample provider rather than from assay-based typing. General conclusions and limits of the study: Clinical and demographic metadata were provided uncurated, with the amount varying by source and participant.

Another Seattle source contributed samples from volunteer blood donors who had recovered from COVID-19. Each collaborating institution followed its own protocols to collect whole blood in K2EDTA tubes. For TCRbeta analysis, collaborators shipped samples in one of three forms: frozen whole blood, isolated PBMCs, or DNA extracted from either of those sample types. The rearrangement joined TRBV28 to TRBJ1-2; the D segment cannot be called with confidence. The sample consisted of peripheral blood. The TCR sequence derives from a man between 50 and 59 years old who had recovered from COVID-19. The CDR3 amino acid sequence is: CASNGGSAGSNYGYTF. In nucleotides, the sequence is TGTGCCAGCAACGGTGGCAGCGCCGGCAGCAACTATGGCTACACCTTC.